These 6 T cell receptor beta chains originate from one sample sequenced in a study of T cell responses to AZD1222 COVID-19 vaccine. Sequenced by immunoSEQ multiplex PCR; TCRdb stores in-frame clones only, minus some. The table includes fewer than 200,000 clones, roughly 92% detected once. Sample: peripheral blood, taken on day 0 of AZD1222 vaccination. The receptor set was obtained from an adult in good health.

The rearrangement links TRBV6-5 to TRBJ2-3, with D possibly TRBD1 on 6 matching bases. Germline V gives CDR1 MNHEY, CDR2 SVGAGI. V was clipped by 6 bases and J by 2 bases, with 9 bases between them. The CDR3 spans 13 residues. The CDR3 DNA is TGTGCCAGCAGGGACAGCTACACAGATACGCAGTATTTT. This translates into CASRDSYTDTQYF.

The gene calls are TRBV15 and TRBJ2-5, with 8 bases matching TRBD2. Germline lookup yields CDR1 LNHNV and CDR2 YYDKDF (reference sequence). V was pared by 0 bases and J by 5 bases, with 8 bases of the junction left unmatched. CDR3 length: 16 residues. The CDR3: CATSRDRRGARETQYF. CDR3 nucleotides: TGTGCCACCAGCAGAGATCGGCGGGGGGCCAGGGAGACCCAGTACTTC.

J is TRBJ1-6 and V is TRBV5-1; a possible D gene is TRBD1 (5 bases). CDR1 and CDR2 (germline): SGHRS, YFSETQ. There are 14 residues in the CDR3. V lost 4 bases and J 8 bases, leaving 13 bases between the germline ends. CDR3 protein: CASSPAGGDSPLHF. Written as DNA, the CDR3 is TGCGCCAGCAGCCCCGCGGGGGGGGATTCACCCCTCCACTTT.

A remark on this clone: One end of the junction does not line up with germline, which may come from a read error. The chain employs TRBV23-1 and TRBJ1-1; D perhaps matches TRBD1 (5 bases). Being an ORF, TRBV23-1 has a function that is uncertain. The CDR3 consists of 9 residues. The CDR3 sequence is CASSDIPLF. In DNA, the CDR3 is TGCGCCAGCTCGGACATTCCCCTCTTT.

The chain uses TRBV7-2 and TRBJ1-1; 12 nucleotides match TRBD1. This CDR3 has 15 residues. J was trimmed by 4 bases and V by 5 bases; bases with no gene match: 5. CDR1 is SGHTA, CDR2 FQGNSA, per germline. CDR3 sequence (DNA): TGTGCCAGCAGCGGGACAGGGGGCGGAGGCACTGAAGCTTTCTTT. Residues: CASSGTGGGGTEAFF.

The chain couples TRBV28 to TRBJ1-3; D remains ambiguous. Germline values: CDR1 MDHEN, CDR2 SYDVKM. The CDR3 totals 15 residues. Trimming shortened V by 4 bases and J by 2 bases, and 12 bases separated the two germline ends. The CDR3 bases are TGTGCCAGCAGTTCGGGTAATTTGGCTGGAAACACCATATATTTT. This gives the protein CASSSGNLAGNTIYF.